At least ten counts were recorded for the clone carrying this T cell receptor beta chain. Unique molecular identifiers were used in preparing the TCRbeta library. TCRdb passed the PCR reads through MiXCR, listing each CDR3 protein once. The sample lists fewer than 550,000 distinct CDR3 sequences, around 10% occurring once. This record belongs to a study of T-cell reconstitution after alpha-beta-depleted transplantation in children. The CDR3 spans 13 residues. V was pared by 3 bases and J by 6 bases, with 11 bases between. Per the germline V gene, CDR1 is KGHSH and CDR2 is LQKENI. The sequencing used PBMCs, mostly from graft donor cells, collected 180 days after TCRalphabeta/CD19-depleted stem cell transplant. The V and J genes are TRBV18 and TRBJ2-5; D gene ambiguous. The clonotype was recovered from a female patient younger than 10 who had a stem cell transplant for aplastic anemia, so the T cells may come from the graft donor. DNA of the CDR3: TGTGCCAGCTCACCGAACCTGGAGAAGACCCAGTACTTC. This gives the protein CASSPNLEKTQYF.